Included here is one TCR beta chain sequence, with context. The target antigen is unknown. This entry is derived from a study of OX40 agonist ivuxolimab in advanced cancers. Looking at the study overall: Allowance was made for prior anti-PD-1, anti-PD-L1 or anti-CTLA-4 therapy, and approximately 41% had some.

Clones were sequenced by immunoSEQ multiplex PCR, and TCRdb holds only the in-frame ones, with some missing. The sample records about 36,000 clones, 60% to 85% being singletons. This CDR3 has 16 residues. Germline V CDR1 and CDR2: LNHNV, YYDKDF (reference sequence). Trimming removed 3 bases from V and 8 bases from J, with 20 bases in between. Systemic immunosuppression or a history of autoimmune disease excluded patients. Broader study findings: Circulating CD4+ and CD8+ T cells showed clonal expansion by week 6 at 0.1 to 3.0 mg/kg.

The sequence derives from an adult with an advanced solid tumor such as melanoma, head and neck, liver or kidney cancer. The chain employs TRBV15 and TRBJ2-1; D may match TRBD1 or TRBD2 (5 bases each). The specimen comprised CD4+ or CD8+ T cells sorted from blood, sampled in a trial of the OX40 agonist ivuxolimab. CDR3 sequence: CATSSPMAGRVDEQFF. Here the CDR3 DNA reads TGTGCCACCAGCAGCCCCATGGCAGGGCGGGTCGATGAGCAGTTCTTC.